Presented here are 11 T cell receptor beta chains from one specimen sequenced in a study of cytomegalovirus exposure and HLA in healthy donors (TCRdb year 2017). Preparation of the library involved the immunoSEQ multiplex PCR assay. For the multiplex PCR, a mixture combining 60 forward primers for TCR Vbeta segments and 13 reverse primers for TCR Jbeta segments was used. Imported from immuneACCESS, the table was reduced by TCRdb to in-frame sequences with V and J called. These copies leave out some clones; in studies compared against another copy, an unresolved V gene accounts for under half, and the cause of the remainder is not known. The table for this sample records approximately 110,000 clones. About 2.2% of the sample is held by the ten biggest clonotypes. The sequencing input was PBMCs. These receptors were taken from a man aged 35 to 55 in good health and CMV-seronegative.

V gene TRBV4-2 combines with J gene TRBJ2-3; TRBD2 matches 11 bases. Germline lookup yields CDR1 LGHNA and CDR2 YNFKEQ. The CDR3 consists of 17 residues. V was pared by 4 bases and J by 0 bases, with 6 bases of the junction left unmatched. CDR3 nucleotide sequence: TGTGCCAGCAGCCTACTAGCGGGAGTTAGTAGCACAGATACGCAGTATTTT. This gives the protein CASSLLAGVSSTDTQYF.

The CDR3 bases are TGTGCCAGCAGCCAAGAAACATACTACGAGCAGTACTTC. Translated, it gives CASSQETYYEQYF. This rearrangement joins TRBV4-2 to TRBJ2-7, with D hard to call. Germline CDR1 LGHNA, CDR2 YNFKEQ. This CDR3 is built from 13 residues. V lost 0 bases to trimming and J lost 3 bases, with 6 bases between them.

The DNA for the CDR3 is TGTGCCAGCAGATCCCCGGGACAGGCTTTTATCTATGGCTACACCTTC. This encodes CASRSPGQAFIYGYTF. This chain uses TRBV28 with TRBJ1-2; TRBD1 matches at 8 bases. J lost 4 bases, V lost 6 bases, and 13 bases had no gene match. The CDR3 sequence is 16 residues long. The germline V gene has CDR1 MDHEN and CDR2 SYDVKM.

The rearrangement uses TRBV10-3 and TRBJ2-1; 11 positions agree with TRBD1. V shed 6 bases and J 4 bases; nucleotides not matched to a gene: 2. The CDR3 length is 14 residues. The germline V gene has CDR1 ENHRY and CDR2 SYGVKD. The CDR3, as DNA: TGTGCCATCAGCCGGGACAGGGGGTACAATGAGCAGTTCTTC. This sequence encodes CAISRDRGYNEQFF.

This chain uses TRBV6-5 with TRBJ2-5, with a possible D match to TRBD2 (6 bases). Looked up from germline, CDR1 is MNHEY and CDR2 is SVGAGI. CDR3 size: 13 residues. Trimming removed 5 bases at V and 2 bases at J, with 9 bases between. As DNA, the CDR3 is TGTGCCAGCAGTCTAGCGCTGCAAGAGACCCAGTACTTC. Residues: CASSLALQETQYF.

This chain links TRBV11-3 with TRBJ2-7, with 10 bases fitting TRBD2. CDR3 length equals 14 residues. In germline, CDR1 is SGHNT, CDR2 YENEEA. Unmatched junction bases numbered 3, after V lost 4 bases and J lost 3 bases. CDR3 protein: CASSSRTSGYEQYF. In DNA, the CDR3 is TGTGCCAGCAGCTCGCGGACTAGCGGCTACGAGCAGTACTTC.

This chain connects TRBV5-1 to TRBJ2-7, with D possibly matching TRBD1 (5 bases). The CDR3 has 15 amino acids. From germline, CDR1 is SGHRS and CDR2 YFSETQ. V dropped 3 bases and J dropped 2 bases, with 15 bases sitting between them. The CDR3 loop is CASSSPLREPYEQYF. For the CDR3, the DNA is TGCGCCAGCAGCTCCCCGCTCAGGGAACCCTACGAGCAGTACTTC.

The chain links TRBV11-2 to TRBJ2-3; 7 positions agree with TRBD2. The CDR3 loop spans 16 amino acids. Unmatched junction bases numbered 10, after V lost 6 bases and J lost 1 base. Germline assignment: CDR1 SGHAT and CDR2 FQNNGV. CDR3 loop: CASSSLLAARTDTQYF. CDR3 coding DNA: TGTGCCAGCAGTTCCCTCCTAGCGGCTCGCACAGATACGCAGTATTTT.

This chain connects TRBV7-6 to TRBJ1-1; no clear D gene. The germline V gene encodes CDR1 SGHVS and CDR2 FNYEAQ. The CDR3 sequence is 16 residues long. Deletions cut 1 base from V and 5 bases from J, with 17 bases between. The CDR3 here is CASSLVRFGAETEAFF. The CDR3 nucleotides read TGTGCCAGCAGCTTAGTACGGTTTGGTGCGGAGACTGAAGCTTTCTTT.

The rearrangement uses TRBV7-2 and TRBJ2-5; TRBD2 might be the D (7 bases). V was trimmed by 0 bases and J by 3 bases, leaving 14 bases between them. This CDR3 has 16 amino acids. The V gene's germline CDR1 is SGHTA and CDR2 FQGNSA. The CDR3 is CASSLAGGRRKETQYF. CDR3 DNA sequence: TGTGCCAGCAGCTTAGCCGGGGGGCGGCGAAAAGAGACCCAGTACTTC.

The chain combines TRBV4-2 with TRBJ2-6; D perhaps matches TRBD1 (5 bases). Germline lookup yields CDR1 LGHNA and CDR2 YNFKEQ. The CDR3 has 18 amino acids. Trimming stripped 0 bases from V and 4 bases from J, with 16 bases between. CDR3 sequence: CASSQDVGQLGGANVLTF. The CDR3 DNA reads TGTGCCAGCAGCCAAGATGTTGGACAACTGGGCGGGGCCAACGTCCTGACTTTC.